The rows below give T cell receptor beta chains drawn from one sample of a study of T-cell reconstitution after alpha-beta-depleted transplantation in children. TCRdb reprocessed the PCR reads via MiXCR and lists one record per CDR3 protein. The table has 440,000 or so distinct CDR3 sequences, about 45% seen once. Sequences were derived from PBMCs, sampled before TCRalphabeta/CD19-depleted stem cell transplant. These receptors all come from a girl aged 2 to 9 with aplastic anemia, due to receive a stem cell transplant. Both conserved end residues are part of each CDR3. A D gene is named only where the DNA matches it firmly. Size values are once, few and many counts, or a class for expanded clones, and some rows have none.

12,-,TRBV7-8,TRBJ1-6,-,CASSTQHSPLHF,TGTGCCAGCAGCACCCAACATTCACCCCTCCACTTT
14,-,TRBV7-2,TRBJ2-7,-,CASSPFESGNEQYF,TGTGCCAGCAGCCCCTTTGAGAGTGGCAACGAGCAGTACTTC
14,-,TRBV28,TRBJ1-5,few,CASSSWQGNQPQHF,TGTGCCAGCAGCTCGTGGCAGGGGAATCAGCCCCAGCATTTT
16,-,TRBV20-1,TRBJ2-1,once,CSAMDWGGDTRDEQFF,TGCAGTGCTATGGACTGGGGGGGGGACACAAGGGATGAGCAGTTCTTC
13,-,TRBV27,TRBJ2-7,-,CASSLTPDYEQYF,TGTGCCAGCAGTTTAACCCCCGACTACGAGCAGTACTTC
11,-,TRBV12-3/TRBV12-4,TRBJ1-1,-,CASQLRAEAFF,TGTGCCAGCCAGCTAAGGGCTGAAGCTTTCTTT
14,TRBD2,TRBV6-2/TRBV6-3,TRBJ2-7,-,CASRDSGRNYEQYF,TGTGCCAGCAGGGATAGCGGGAGGAACTACGAGCAGTACTTC
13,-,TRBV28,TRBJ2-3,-,CASTRHPGDTQYF,TGTGCCAGCACTAGACACCCTGGAGATACGCAGTATTTT
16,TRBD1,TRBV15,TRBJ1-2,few,CATSRDEGAAGYGYTF,TGTGCCACCAGCAGAGATGAGGGGGCAGCGGGCTATGGCTACACCTTC
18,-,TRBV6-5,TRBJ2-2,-,CASSLLPAEGLLIGELFF,TGTGCCAGCAGTCTACTCCCCGCGGAGGGCCTCCTTATCGGGGAGCTGTTTTTT